Shown below are 9 T cell receptor beta chains from a single sample sequenced in a study of blood T cell repertoires in COVID-19. Profiled with immunoSEQ multiplex PCR; TCRdb holds only in-frame clones, not every one. The sample includes about 180,000 clones, 83% of them seen just once. Sample: peripheral blood. Receptors originate from a human donor in a cohort sampled during active COVID-19.

The chain recombines TRBV4-3 with TRBJ2-7, with 7 positions matching TRBD1. The CDR3 has 15 amino acids. CDR1 LGHNA and CDR2 YSLEER come from the germline V gene. The J segment lost 2 bases and the V segment lost 0 bases, leaving 4 bases of the junction unmatched. The CDR3 region is CASSQDRDSTYEQYF. For the CDR3, the DNA is TGCGCCAGCAGCCAAGATCGGGACAGTACCTACGAGCAGTACTTC.

This rearrangement joins TRBV24-1 to TRBJ1-1; no definite D call. CDR1 and CDR2 (germline): KGHDR, SFDVKD. V was pared by 7 bases and J by 0 bases, with 11 bases between. This CDR3 comprises 14 residues. In nucleotides, the CDR3 is TGTGCCACCAGGATGCGATCTATGAACACTGAAGCTTTCTTT. Translating gives CATRMRSMNTEAFF.

V usage is TRBV6-2 or TRBV6-3 and J usage is TRBJ2-7, with D possibly TRBD1 on 6 matching bases. Looked up from germline, CDR1 is MNHEY and CDR2 is SVGEGT. CDR3 length: 12 residues. V was cut by 4 bases and J by 6 bases, with 10 bases left in between. The CDR3 DNA reads TGTGCCAGCAGTTTCCAGGGGCGCGAGCAGTACTTC. This translates into CASSFQGREQYF.

This chain links TRBV10-3 with TRBJ2-1, with 8 bases aligning to TRBD2. Trimming cost V 6 bases and J 7 bases; bases outside gene matches: 8. Per the germline V gene, CDR1 is ENHRY and CDR2 is SYGVKD. The CDR3 is 14 amino acids. The CDR3 DNA is TGTGCCATCAGACCGGGACTAGAAAGGAATGAGCAGTTCTTC. Residues: CAIRPGLERNEQFF.

The chain employs TRBV7-3 and TRBJ2-6; unclear D gene. Trimming took 2 bases from V and 4 from J, leaving 3 bases between them. The length of the CDR3 is 13 residues. Per the germline V gene, CDR1 is SGHTA and CDR2 is FQGTGA. DNA for the CDR3: TGTGCCAGCAGCTTAGCGGGGGCCAACGTCCTGACTTTC. Protein sequence: CASSLAGANVLTF.

V and J are TRBV19 and TRBJ1-5, with a possible D match to TRBD1 (6 bases). The CDR3 has 13 residues. Trimming took off 9 bases at V and 3 bases at J, with 12 bases between the two ends. From germline, CDR1 is LNHDA and CDR2 SQIVND (reference sequence). The CDR3 region is CASCRQVNQPQHF. CDR3 nucleotide sequence: TGTGCCAGCTGCAGACAGGTCAATCAGCCCCAGCATTTT. Full variable domain (remainder filled in from reference TRBV19 and TRBJ1-5): DGGITQSPKYLFRKEGQNVTLSCEQNLNHDAMYWYRQDPGQGLRLIYYSQIVNDFQKGDIAEGYSVSREKKESFPLTVTSAQKNPTAFYLCASCRQVNQPQHFGDGTRLSIL.

V and J are TRBV27 and TRBJ2-7; D may be TRBD2 (6 bases). Germline lookup yields CDR1 MNHEY and CDR2 SMNVEV (reference sequence). This CDR3 comprises 14 residues. V was shortened by 4 bases and J by 7 bases, with 17 bases between the two germline ends. CDR3 sequence: CASSSPGWGDEQYF. The CDR3 coding sequence is TGTGCCAGCAGTTCCCCGGGCTGGGGGGATGAGCAGTACTTC.

This clone has more than one count but fewer than ten. The chain couples TRBV29-1 to TRBJ2-6; a possible D gene is TRBD1 (6 bases). The CDR3 is 16 amino acids. Germline values: CDR1 SQVTM, CDR2 ANQGSEA. V lost 3 bases, J lost 0 bases, and 12 bases lay in between. The CDR3: CSVERDTDSGANVLTF. The CDR3 nucleotides are TGCAGCGTTGAGAGGGACACTGACTCTGGGGCCAACGTCCTGACTTTC. The full variable domain, completed using reference TRBV29-1 and TRBJ2-6, is SAVISQKPSRDICQRGTSLTIQCQVDSQVTMMFWYRQQPGQSLTLIATANQGSEATYESGFVIDKFPISRPNLTFSTLTVSNMSPEDSSIYLCSVERDTDSGANVLTFGAGSRLTVL.

The chain carries TRBV6-1 and TRBJ2-7, with a possible D match to TRBD1 (5 bases). Germline V gene data show CDR1 as MNHNS and CDR2 as SASEGT. Trimming removed 1 base from V and 0 bases from J, with 13 bases in between. This CDR3 is 16 amino acids long. As DNA, the CDR3 is TGTGCCAGCAGTGAAGTCTGGGGCAGGGCCTCCTACGAGCAGTACTTC. It specifies CASSEVWGRASYEQYF.